This TCR beta chain is drawn from a study of long-term antiretroviral therapy in people with HIV. Study-wide results and caveats: It was observed that HIV repertoires exhibited narrower CDR3 length ranges than controls.

This clone was seen just once. Antigen unknown. Sequencing relied on immunoSEQ assay v3.0, run at survey level. Clones were read by immunoSEQ multiplex PCR, and TCRdb kept only the in-frame ones, dropping some. The sample holds over 15,000 clones, 75% to 85% seen once. V lost 6 bases to trimming and J lost 4 bases, with 10 bases between them. Germline V gene data show CDR1 as MNHEY and CDR2 as SVGAGI. The CDR3 length is 13 residues. V gene TRBV6-5 combines with J gene TRBJ1-5; D ambiguous. The sequence came from a man aged 18 to 30 with HIV. The sequences come from unsorted PBMCs, collected 0.1 years before starting antiretroviral therapy. The CDR3 sequence is CASRPKENQPQHF. The CDR3 DNA sequence: TGTGCCAGCAGACCCAAAGAGAATCAGCCCCAGCATTTT.